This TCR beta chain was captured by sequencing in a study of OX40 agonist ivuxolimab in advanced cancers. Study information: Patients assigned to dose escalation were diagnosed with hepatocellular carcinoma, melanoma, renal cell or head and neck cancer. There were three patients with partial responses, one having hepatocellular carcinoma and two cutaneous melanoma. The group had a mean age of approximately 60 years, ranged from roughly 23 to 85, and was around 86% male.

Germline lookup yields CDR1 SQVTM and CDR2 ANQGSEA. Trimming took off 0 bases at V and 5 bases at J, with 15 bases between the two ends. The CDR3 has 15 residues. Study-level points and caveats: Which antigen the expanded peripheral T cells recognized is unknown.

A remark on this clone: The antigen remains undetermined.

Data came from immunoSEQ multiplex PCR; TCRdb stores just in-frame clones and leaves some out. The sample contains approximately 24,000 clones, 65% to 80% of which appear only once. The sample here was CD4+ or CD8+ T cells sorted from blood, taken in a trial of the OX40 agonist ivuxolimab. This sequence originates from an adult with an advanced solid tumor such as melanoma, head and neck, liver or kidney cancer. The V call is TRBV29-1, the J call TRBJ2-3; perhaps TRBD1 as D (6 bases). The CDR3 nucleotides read TGCAGCGTTGAAGATCTGGGGGCTCGGGGAGATACGCAGTATTTT. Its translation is CSVEDLGARGDTQYF.